Shown below are 7 T cell receptor beta chains from a single sample sequenced in a study of response to subunit inactivated influenza vaccine. TCRdb analysed the RT-PCR reads with MiXCR anew, one entry per CDR3 protein. This sample carries around 760,000 distinct CDR3 sequences, around 14% of them seen once, and the ten largest clones take approximately 7%. This material consisted of PBMCs from blood, taken roughly 2 weeks before vaccination. The receptor set was obtained from a man aged 50 to 60 who received an inactivated influenza vaccine.

The chain links TRBV5-1 to TRBJ1-1, with D hard to call. The CDR3 loop spans 12 amino acids. In germline, CDR1 is SGHRS, CDR2 YFSETQ. Trimming left V 4 bases short and J 5 bases short, with 9 bases between. The CDR3 spells CASSLTETEAFF. The DNA for the CDR3 is TGCGCCAGCAGCCTTACAGAAACTGAAGCTTTCTTT.

The chain has TRBV5-1 and TRBJ2-5; D possibly corresponds to TRBD1 (5 bases). Trimming took 6 bases from V and 5 from J, leaving 17 bases between them. The CDR3 contains 14 residues. Germline loops: CDR1 SGHRS, CDR2 YFSETQ. CDR3 region: CASKVGPQGETQYF. In nucleotides, the CDR3 is TGCGCCAGCAAGGTCGGGCCCCAGGGTGAGACCCAGTACTTC.

This clonotype was seen a handful of times. The chain uses TRBV20-1 and TRBJ2-1; a weak D match, TRBD1 (5 bases). Germline assignment: CDR1 DFQATT and CDR2 SNEGSKA (reference sequence). This CDR3 comprises 15 residues. The ends were cut back, 6 bases at V and 7 bases at J, with 22 bases in the middle. In nucleotides, the CDR3 is TGCAGTGCCAGTAGGATGGGGCAGGCAAATAATGAGCAGTTCTTC. Its protein product is CSASRMGQANNEQFF.

This clonotype was seen a handful of times. Written as DNA, the CDR3 is TGTGCCAGCAGCGACAGGCCGACCGGGGAGCTGTTTTTT. Translating gives CASSDRPTGELFF. The V call is TRBV2, the J call TRBJ2-2, with D possibly matching TRBD1 (6 bases). V dropped 6 bases and J dropped 5 bases, with 10 bases sitting between them. The CDR3 consists of 13 residues. Germline CDR1 reads SNHLY; CDR2 reads FYNNEI.

The gene calls are TRBV29-1 and TRBJ2-7; TRBD2 agrees at 7 bases. Germline CDR1 reads SQVTM; CDR2 reads ANQGSEA. Trimming at V came to 5 bases and at J to 5 bases, leaving 6 bases not matched to a gene. The CDR3 length is 12 residues. The CDR3 bases are TGCAGCGTTCGCGCGGGGGAACACGAGCAGTACTTC. As protein: CSVRAGEHEQYF.

The V gene is TRBV29-1, the J gene TRBJ2-5, with D perhaps matching TRBD1 (6 bases). Germline V lookup: CDR1 SQVTM, CDR2 ANQGSEA. The ends were cut back, 5 bases at V and 2 bases at J, with 18 bases in the middle. There are 15 residues in the CDR3. Here the CDR3 reads CSVFWDTHTQETQYF. The CDR3 DNA sequence: TGCAGCGTTTTTTGGGACACACACACTCAAGAGACCCAGTACTTC.

The CDR3 loop is CATSDPRLGGYNEQFF. The CDR3 DNA reads as TGTGCCACCAGTGACCCCCGATTAGGGGGATACAATGAGCAGTTCTTC. The chain has TRBV24-1 and TRBJ2-1; TRBD1 is a possible D gene (6 bases). This CDR3 has 16 residues. Trimming shortened V by 4 bases and J by 4 bases, and 16 bases separated the two germline ends. Germline V lookup: CDR1 KGHDR, CDR2 SFDVKD.